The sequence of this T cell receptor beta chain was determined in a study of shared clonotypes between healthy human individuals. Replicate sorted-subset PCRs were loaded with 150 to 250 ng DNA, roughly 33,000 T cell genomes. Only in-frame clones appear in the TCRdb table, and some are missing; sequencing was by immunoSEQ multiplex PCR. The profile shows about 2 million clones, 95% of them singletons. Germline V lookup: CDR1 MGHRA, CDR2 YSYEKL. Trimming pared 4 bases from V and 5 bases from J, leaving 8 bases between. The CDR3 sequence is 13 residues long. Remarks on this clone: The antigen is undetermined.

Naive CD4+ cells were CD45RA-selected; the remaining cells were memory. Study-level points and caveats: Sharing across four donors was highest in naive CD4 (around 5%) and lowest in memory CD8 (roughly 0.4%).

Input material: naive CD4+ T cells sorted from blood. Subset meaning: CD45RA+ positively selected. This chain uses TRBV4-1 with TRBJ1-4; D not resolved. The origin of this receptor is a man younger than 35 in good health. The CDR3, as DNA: TGCGCCAGCAGCCTCCCCGACAATGAAAAACTGTTTTTT. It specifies CASSLPDNEKLFF.